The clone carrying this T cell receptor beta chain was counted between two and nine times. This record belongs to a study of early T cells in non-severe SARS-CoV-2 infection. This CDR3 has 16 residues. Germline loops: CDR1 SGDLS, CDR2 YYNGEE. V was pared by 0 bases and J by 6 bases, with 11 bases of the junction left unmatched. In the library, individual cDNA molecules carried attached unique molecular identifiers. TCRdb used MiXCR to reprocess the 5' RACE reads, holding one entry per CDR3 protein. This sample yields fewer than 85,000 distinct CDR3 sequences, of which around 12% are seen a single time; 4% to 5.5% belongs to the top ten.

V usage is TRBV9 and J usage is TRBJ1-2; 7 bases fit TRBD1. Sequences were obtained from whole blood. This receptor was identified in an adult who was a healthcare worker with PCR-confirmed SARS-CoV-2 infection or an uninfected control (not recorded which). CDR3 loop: CASSVAPEEQGHGYTF. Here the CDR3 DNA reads TGTGCCAGCAGCGTAGCTCCTGAGGAACAGGGGCATGGCTACACCTTC.